The 20 T cell receptor beta chains below come from one sample, sequenced in a study of blood T cells in healthy people across ages. Primed by a sample-barcoded 5' primer and a J-beta primer mix, a second PCR proceeded for 7 to 11 cycles. TCRdb re-called the 5' RACE reads through MiXCR, storing one row per CDR3 protein. There are hundreds of thousands of distinct CDR3 sequences in the sample; 45% to 50% occur only once, and roughly a third lies in the top ten. The material sequenced was blood. These receptors came from a woman aged 60 to 75 in good health.

The chain is built from TRBV2 and TRBJ1-4, with a tentative D call TRBD1 (6 bases). The V end lost 6 bases, the J end lost 0 bases, and 11 bases lay between the germline ends. Per the germline V gene, CDR1 is SNHLY and CDR2 is FYNNEI. This CDR3 has 15 residues. The CDR3 DNA is TGTGCCAGCAGAGGGGGGACTGCAACTAATGAAAAACTGTTTTTT. The encoded protein is CASRGGTATNEKLFF.

A single count supports this clonotype. V gene TRBV7-2 combines with J gene TRBJ1-1; D call uncertain. Germline CDR1 is SGHTA and CDR2 is FQGNSA. CDR3 length: 13 amino acids. V was cut by 2 bases and J by 4 bases, with 8 bases left in between. Here the CDR3 reads CASSLRKGTEAFF. Written as DNA, the CDR3 is TGTGCCAGCAGCTTACGGAAGGGCACTGAAGCTTTCTTT. Looking up the rest from reference TRBV7-2 and TRBJ1-1 gives the full variable domain: GAGVSQSPSNKVTEKGKDVELRCDPISGHTALYWYRQSLGQGLEFLIYFQGNSAPDKSGLPSDRFSAERTGGSVSTLTIQRTQQEDSAVYLCASSLRKGTEAFFGQGTRLTVV.

This clonotype was seen more than once but under ten times. The chain couples TRBV20-1 to TRBJ2-1; 10 bases align to TRBD1. V lost 6 bases and J lost 8; bases outside the gene matches: 7. This CDR3 contains 13 residues. CDR1 DFQATT and CDR2 SNEGSKA come from the germline V gene (reference sequence). The DNA of the CDR3 is TGCAGTGCACAAGACAGGGGGCGTTATGAGCAGTTCTTC. It yields the protein CSAQDRGRYEQFF.

This chain joins TRBV12-3 or TRBV12-4 and TRBJ1-6; the D gene is possibly TRBD1 (5 bases). Trimming took off 4 bases at V and 6 bases at J, with 13 bases between the two ends. The length of the CDR3 is 15 residues. The CDR3 bases are TGTGCCAGCAGTTCCGCCGGGGCCCCTAATTCACCCCTCCACTTT. Amino acids: CASSSAGAPNSPLHF.

The chain links TRBV5-5 to TRBJ2-1, with D tentatively TRBD1 (6 bases). Per the germline V gene, CDR1 is SGHKS and CDR2 is YYEKEE (reference sequence). This CDR3 has 16 residues. Trimming took off 4 bases at V and 0 bases at J, with 14 bases between the two ends. CDR3 nucleotide sequence: TGTGCCAGCAGCCAGAGGACAGCCAGCTCCTACAATGAGCAGTTCTTC. Translation: CASSQRTASSYNEQFF.

V usage is TRBV9 and J usage is TRBJ2-5, with 11 bases that match TRBD2. V trimming: 3 bases; J trimming: 2 bases; junction bases outside the gene matches: 3. The CDR3 sequence is 15 residues long. The germline gives CDR1 SGDLS, CDR2 YYNGEE. CDR3 sequence (DNA): TGTGCCAGCAGCGCAAGACTAGCGGGGCAAGAGACCCAGTACTTC. This translates into CASSARLAGQETQYF.

The chain employs TRBV20-1 and TRBJ2-7; 12 nucleotides align to TRBD2. CDR1 is DFQATT, CDR2 SNEGSKA, per germline (reference sequence). The CDR3 length is 14 residues. V shed 5 bases and J 2 bases; nucleotides not matched to a gene: 4. The CDR3 bases are TGCAGTGCTCCCGGACTAGCGGGAACCTACGAGCAGTACTTC. This sequence encodes CSAPGLAGTYEQYF.

This chain links TRBV7-2 with TRBJ1-3, with D uncertain. Germline assignment: CDR1 SGHTA and CDR2 FQGNSA. V lost 5 bases and J lost 0, with 17 bases in between. The CDR3 totals 17 residues. CDR3 nucleotide sequence: TGTGCCAGCAGCCCCCGGCAAGGTGGCAGCTCTGGAAACACCATATATTTT. Residues: CASSPRQGGSSGNTIYF.

This chain uses TRBV28 with TRBJ1-4; 9 nucleotides match TRBD1. Germline V gene sequence: CDR1 MDHEN, CDR2 SYDVKM. The CDR3 runs 14 residues. Trimming took 4 bases from V and 7 from J; bases not matched to a gene: 4. This CDR3 is CASSSTGGGEKLFF. CDR3 nucleotide sequence: TGTGCCAGCAGTTCCACAGGGGGCGGTGAAAAACTGTTTTTT.

This clonotype was detected a few times. The V call is TRBV20-1, the J call TRBJ2-5; D is unresolved. Germline V CDR1 and CDR2: DFQATT, SNEGSKA (reference sequence). CDR3 length: 13 amino acids. V was pared by 4 bases and J by 0 bases, with 9 bases between. CDR3 nucleotides: TGCAGTGCTACCCCGACGTACCAAGAGACCCAGTACTTC. This translates into CSATPTYQETQYF.

Ten or more counts support this clonotype. The V call is TRBV15, the J call TRBJ2-5, with 12 bases matching TRBD2. Per the germline V gene, CDR1 is LNHNV and CDR2 is YYDKDF (reference sequence). The CDR3 extends over 15 amino acids. Trimming took 3 bases from V and 7 from J; bases not matched to a gene: 6. The CDR3 sequence is CATSRTSGSGGTQYF. CDR3 DNA: TGTGCCACCAGCAGGACTAGCGGGAGTGGAGGGACCCAGTACTTC.

This clonotype was seen more than once but under ten times. The chain carries TRBV7-2 and TRBJ1-2; D is perhaps TRBD1 (6 bases). Germline V CDR1 and CDR2: SGHTA, FQGNSA. This CDR3 spans 18 amino acids. V gave up 2 bases and J gave up 0 bases, with 19 bases separating them. The CDR3 loop is CASSLRTVSPFSNYGYTF. DNA of the CDR3: TGTGCCAGCAGCTTAAGGACAGTTTCTCCCTTCTCTAACTATGGCTACACCTTC.

This clonotype was seen just once. This chain links TRBV28 with TRBJ2-7; D may be TRBD2 (6 bases). There are 15 residues in the CDR3. Germline V lookup: CDR1 MDHEN, CDR2 SYDVKM. Trimming shortened V by 6 bases and J by 0 bases, and 15 bases separated the two germline ends. CDR3 in DNA: TGTGCCAGCAGAGAGGTCGGGAGTCTCTCCTACGAGCAGTACTTC. As protein: CASREVGSLSYEQYF.

The rearrangement joins TRBV6-2 or TRBV6-3 to TRBJ2-6; D is possibly TRBD2 (6 bases). The CDR3 runs to 17 residues. Germline assignment: CDR1 MNHEY and CDR2 SVGEGT. Trimming removed 10 bases at V and 2 bases at J, with 21 bases between. CDR3 DNA: TGTGCCACTGGACCGGGACTTCTTAAGCCTGGGGCCAACGTCCTGACTTTC. This gives the protein CATGPGLLKPGANVLTF.

The rearrangement uses TRBV28 and TRBJ1-2; D is uncertain. The germline CDR1 and CDR2 sequences are MDHEN and SYDVKM. Trimming cost V 3 bases and J 2 bases, with 10 bases left between them. The CDR3 spans 14 residues. CDR3 sequence (DNA): TGTGCCAGCAGTTTCGCCAGCGCGAACTATGGCTACACCTTC. Amino acids: CASSFASANYGYTF.

This clonotype showed up just once. The chain recombines TRBV20-1 with TRBJ2-3; D call uncertain. V gave up 3 bases and J gave up 0 bases, with 13 bases separating them. Germline V gene lookup returns CDR1 DFQATT and CDR2 SNEGSKA (reference sequence). This CDR3 has 15 residues. CDR3 bases: TGCAGTGCTAGTAACCCCGTAGAAAGCACAGATACGCAGTATTTT. It encodes CSASNPVESTDTQYF.

This chain uses TRBV5-1 with TRBJ2-1, with TRBD1 identical over 7 bases. This CDR3 is 15 amino acids long. Germline CDR1 SGHRS, CDR2 YFSETQ. V lost 3 bases, J lost 9 bases, and 12 bases stayed unmatched. The CDR3 sequence: CASSSTGDAFGEQFF. CDR3 DNA: TGCGCCAGCAGCTCTACAGGGGATGCTTTCGGTGAGCAGTTCTTC. The entire variable domain, with the rest obtained from reference TRBV5-1 and TRBJ2-1, is as follows: KAGVTQTPRYLIKTRGQQVTLSCSPISGHRSVSWYQQTPGQGLQFLFEYFSETQRNKGNFPGRFSGRQFSNSRSEMNVSTLELGDSALYLCASSSTGDAFGEQFFGPGTRLTVL.

The chain carries TRBV7-9 and TRBJ2-3, with 9 bases lining up with TRBD1. Trimming took 4 bases from V and 4 from J; bases not matched to a gene: 12. This CDR3 is built from 17 residues. CDR1 SEHNR and CDR2 FQNEAQ come from the germline V gene (reference sequence). The CDR3 loop reads CASSSYRGRTNPDTQYF. The CDR3 DNA is TGTGCCAGCAGCTCCTACAGGGGGCGGACGAACCCAGATACGCAGTATTTT.

This clonotype was detected only a few times. The chain has TRBV12-3 or TRBV12-4 and TRBJ2-1, with TRBD2 matching over 7 bases. The CDR3 contains 15 residues. With V trimmed by 3 bases and J by 5 bases, 7 bases remained unmatched. CDR3 sequence (DNA): TGTGCCAGCAGTTTTTCCGGGAGGACCAACAATGAGCAGTTCTTC. This sequence encodes CASSFSGRTNNEQFF.

V is TRBV5-1 and J is TRBJ2-4; 7 bases line up with TRBD2. The J call is uncertain, as TRBJ2-7 better fits the DNA end. CDR3 length: 12 amino acids. Germline CDR1 SGHRS, CDR2 YFSETQ. Here the CDR3 reads CASSLTSDEQYF. The CDR3 region has the DNA TGCGCCAGCAGCTTGACTAGCGACGAGCAGTACTTC.